The subject of this entry is one TCR beta chain. The antigen is undetermined. Through a sample-barcoded 5' primer and a J-beta primer mix, a second PCR was run for roughly 6 to 12 cycles. Every sample gave at least 3 million paired-end reads containing CDR3. Each CDR3 protein is one row after TCRdb ran MiXCR on the 5' RACE reads. This table holds some 850,000 distinct CDR3 sequences, around 24% found once. The data stem from a study of blood T cells in healthy people across ages. Study observations and caveats: Whereas aged donors had fewer naive CD4+ cells, long-lived donors had more of them and higher diversity.

V was clipped by 5 bases and J by 7 bases, with 14 bases between them. CDR1 is MNHEY and CDR2 is SMNVEV in the germline V gene (reference sequence). This CDR3 has 13 amino acids. This same sample was also taken into another study, of T cells of mothers and their children. That report adds: Related and unrelated pairs show similar thymic shaping of TCR recombination output. Related pairs of mothers and children showed slightly higher, non-significant overlap versus unrelated pairs.

Input material: blood. This chain joins TRBV27 and TRBJ1-1, with D possibly TRBD1 on 5 matching bases. This TCR came from a boy aged 10-17 years in good health. The CDR3 sequence: CASSLPGTVEAFF. DNA of the CDR3: TGTGCCAGCAGTCTACCAGGGACGGTTGAAGCTTTCTTT.